What follows are 27 T cell receptor beta chains derived from one specimen sequenced in a study of regulatory T cells in long-lasting Graves disease (dated by TCRdb to the early 2020s). The label giving this sample's time point can be read as: persistent/refractory GD, antithyroid drugs over 5 years with positive TRAb. For both TCR sequencing and RNA sequencing, RNA was extracted from PBMCs in TRIzol. Receptor amplification or capture employed multiplex PCR. Sequencing was carried out with an Illumina HiSeq 4000. To build TCR beta libraries, CDR3 regions were amplified by Arm-PCR using iRepertoire HTBI primers. Using fastp at Q25 and MiXCR, TCRdb reprocessed the public reads and kept productive beta chains. Each CDR3 protein appears once, grouped with its most common genes and DNA. The sample yields about 660,000 distinct CDR3 sequences; 30% were counted once. Roughly 41% of the sample rests with the top ten.

Sequenced here: peripheral blood mononuclear cells (PBMCs), sampled when the disease was refractory, from a patient treated with antithyroid drugs. These receptors came from a female donor with Graves disease.

This chain joins TRBV6-5 and TRBJ1-5; the D is unclear. V lost 2 bases to trimming and J lost 4 bases, with 9 bases between them. Germline V CDR1 and CDR2: MNHEY, SVGAGI. CDR3 size: 14 residues. In DNA, the CDR3 is TGTGCCAGCAGTTACCCGCCAGAAAATCAGCCCCAGCATTTT. It yields the protein CASSYPPENQPQHF.

This clonotype was found a few times. The CDR3 is CSARDGAGDIHEQYF. The CDR3 nucleotides read TGCAGTGCTAGAGATGGGGCGGGAGATATCCACGAGCAGTACTTC. The gene calls are TRBV20-1 and TRBJ2-7; 7 nucleotides agree with TRBD2. V dropped 0 bases and J dropped 5; count of bases not matched to a gene: 10. Germline V gene lookup returns CDR1 DFQATT and CDR2 SNEGSKA (reference sequence). The CDR3 contains 15 residues.

The gene calls are TRBV9 and TRBJ1-1; TRBD1 matches 9 bases. The CDR3 has 14 residues. The ends lost 0 bases at V and 5 bases at J; junction bases unmatched: 2. In germline, CDR1 is SGDLS, CDR2 YYNGEE. The CDR3 sequence is CASSVVDRGTEAFF. The CDR3 region has the DNA TGTGCCAGCAGCGTAGTCGACAGGGGGACTGAAGCTTTCTTT.

The J gene is TRBJ1-1, the V gene TRBV5-1, with D hard to call. The germline gives CDR1 SGHRS, CDR2 YFSETQ. Between the trimmed V and J ends, which lost 4 bases and 4 bases, there was a span of 17 bases. This CDR3 is 15 amino acids long. The CDR3 sequence is CASSVSGGRVTEAFF. CDR3 in DNA: TGCGCCAGCAGCGTCTCAGGCGGACGGGTCACTGAAGCTTTCTTT.

This chain uses TRBV29-1 with TRBJ2-5; D possibly corresponds to TRBD2 (6 bases). Germline CDR1 is SQVTM and CDR2 is ANQGSEA. Trimming removed 5 bases at V and 5 bases at J, with 12 bases between. CDR3 size: 12 residues. The CDR3 DNA follows: TGCAGCGTTAGGACTATGGGGGAGACCCAGTACTTC. Protein sequence: CSVRTMGETQYF.

V and J are TRBV3-1 and TRBJ2-2, with TRBD2 identical over 8 bases. Looked up from germline, CDR1 is LGHDT and CDR2 is YNNKEL (reference sequence). V shed 3 bases and J 6 bases; nucleotides not matched to a gene: 9. This CDR3 is built from 16 residues. CDR3 sequence (DNA): TGTGCCAGCAGCCACAGTTTAGCGGGATCCCCCGGGGAGCTGTTTTTT. It codes for CASSHSLAGSPGELFF.

This clonotype was observed a few times. The chain links TRBV19 to TRBJ1-1; unclear D gene. The CDR3 spans 15 residues. Germline CDR1 and CDR2: LNHDA and SQIVND (reference sequence). The germline V and J ends were trimmed by 3 bases and 2 bases, with 13 bases remaining between them. The CDR3 coding sequence is TGTGCCAGTAGTATGCTGTACAGAACAAACACTGAAGCTTTCTTT. This gives the protein CASSMLYRTNTEAFF.

Only a few counts were recorded for this clonotype. The J gene is TRBJ1-5, the V gene TRBV27, with 7 bases matching TRBD1. CDR1 is MNHEY and CDR2 is SMNVEV in the germline V gene (reference sequence). The CDR3 has 15 amino acids. The V gene end was trimmed by 3 bases and the J gene end by 4 bases; junction bases not matched to a gene: 6. CDR3 amino acids: CASSFFGTANQPQHF. CDR3 DNA: TGTGCCAGCAGTTTTTTTGGGACAGCAAATCAGCCCCAGCATTTT.

The chain joins TRBV18 to TRBJ1-1; D not resolved. CDR3 length equals 13 residues. The ends were cut back, 2 bases at V and 5 bases at J, with 9 bases in the middle. Germline V gene sequence: CDR1 KGHSH, CDR2 LQKENI. The CDR3 here is CASSPSQETEAFF. In DNA form, the CDR3 reads TGTGCCAGCTCACCATCGCAGGAAACTGAAGCTTTCTTT. Supplemented by reference TRBV18 and TRBJ1-1, the full variable domain reads NAGVMQNPRHLVRRRGQEARLRCSPMKGHSHVYWYRQLPEEGLKFMVYLQKENIIDESGMPKERFSAEFPKEGPSILRIQQVVRGDSAAYFCASSPSQETEAFFGQGTRLTVV.

The chain links TRBV6-2 or TRBV6-3 to TRBJ2-2; 9 nucleotides line up with TRBD2. The CDR3 is 17 residues long. V trimming: 0 bases; J trimming: 6 bases; junction bases outside the gene matches: 8. Germline V gene sequence: CDR1 MNHEY, CDR2 SVGEGT. This CDR3 reads CASSYSSGGRAAGELFF. CDR3 in DNA: TGTGCCAGCAGTTACTCGTCTGGCGGGAGGGCAGCCGGGGAGCTGTTTTTT.

The chain employs TRBV2 and TRBJ2-7, with 7 bases lining up with TRBD2. J was trimmed by 7 bases and V by 6 bases; bases with no gene match: 18. This CDR3 comprises 16 residues. Per germline, CDR1 SNHLY and CDR2 FYNNEI. In DNA, the CDR3 is TGTGCCAGCAGGCGGGGGACGGATTCAATCCTTGGGGAGCAGTACTTC. This gives the protein CASRRGTDSILGEQYF.

At least ten counts were recorded for this clonotype. This chain joins TRBV12-3 or TRBV12-4 and TRBJ1-2; tentative D call: TRBD1 (6 bases). The V gene lost 5 bases and the J gene lost 8 bases, with 18 bases spanning the gap. CDR3 size: 14 residues. DNA of the CDR3: TGTGCCAGCAGTGATGAATTCGGGCAGGGGGGCTACACCTTC. Translation gives CASSDEFGQGGYTF.

This clonotype was seen more than once but under ten times. The J gene is TRBJ1-5, the V gene TRBV15; 7 positions agree with TRBD1. V trimming: 5 bases; J trimming: 5 bases; junction bases outside the gene matches: 3. CDR3 length: 13 residues. The germline V gene encodes CDR1 LNHNV and CDR2 YYDKDF (reference sequence). This chain's CDR3 is CATSPGGHQPQHF. As DNA, the CDR3 is TGTGCCACCAGCCCAGGGGGACATCAGCCCCAGCATTTT.

In this sample, this clonotype turned up a few times. The chain is built from TRBV20-1 and TRBJ2-4; weak D call: TRBD2 (6 bases). The CDR3 has 14 residues. Between the trimmed V and J ends, which lost 4 bases and 2 bases, there was a span of 12 bases. Germline V CDR1 and CDR2: DFQATT, SNEGSKA (reference sequence). The CDR3 loop is CSAIVSGSKNIQYF. The CDR3 bases are TGCAGTGCTATTGTTAGCGGATCCAAAAACATTCAGTACTTC.

CDR3 residues: CASSSGDLSGNTIYF. The CDR3 nucleotides read TGTGCCAGCAGTAGCGGGGACCTCTCTGGAAACACCATATATTTT. The chain joins TRBV28 to TRBJ1-3, with D possibly matching TRBD1 (5 bases). Germline V gives CDR1 MDHEN, CDR2 SYDVKM. The CDR3 has 15 amino acids. Deletions cut 5 bases from V and 0 bases from J, with 11 bases between.

The chain employs TRBV7-2 and TRBJ1-5, with D possibly matching TRBD1 (5 bases). The germline V and J ends were trimmed by 5 bases and 0 bases, with 11 bases remaining between them. Germline lookup yields CDR1 SGHTA and CDR2 FQGNSA. The CDR3 is 15 residues long. The CDR3 reads CASSGGIYSNQPQHF. In DNA form, the CDR3 reads TGTGCCAGCAGCGGGGGGATTTATAGCAATCAGCCCCAGCATTTT.

This clonotype was seen at least ten times. V is TRBV2 and J is TRBJ1-1, with D possibly matching TRBD1 (6 bases). The CDR3 sequence is 14 residues long. Between the trimmed V and J ends, which lost 6 bases and 0 bases, there was a span of 11 bases. Germline assignment: CDR1 SNHLY and CDR2 FYNNEI. DNA for the CDR3: TGTGCCAGCAGACGGACAGACTTGAACACTGAAGCTTTCTTT. This gives the protein CASRRTDLNTEAFF.

This clonotype was counted a few times. The chain has TRBV3-1 and TRBJ2-5; TRBD2 matches 8 bases. Germline CDR1 LGHDT, CDR2 YNNKEL (reference sequence). V dropped 4 bases and J dropped 3; count of bases not matched to a gene: 7. The CDR3 runs to 15 residues. CDR3 coding DNA: TGTGCCAGCAGCCCAAAGCGGGAGCGGGAAGAGACCCAGTACTTC. It is translated as CASSPKREREETQYF.

The gene calls are TRBV20-1 and TRBJ2-7; maybe TRBD2 (6 bases). Germline V lookup: CDR1 DFQATT, CDR2 SNEGSKA (reference sequence). The germline V and J ends were trimmed by 0 bases and 6 bases, with 9 bases remaining between them. The CDR3 covers 12 residues. As DNA, the CDR3 is TGCAGTGCTAGAGAGACTAGGGGCGAGCAGTACTTC. As protein: CSARETRGEQYF.

The chain combines TRBV29-1 with TRBJ2-7, with TRBD2 as a possible D gene (6 bases). CDR1 and CDR2 from the germline V gene are SQVTM and ANQGSEA. The CDR3 totals 16 residues. V was trimmed by 1 base and J by 2 bases, leaving 18 bases between them. DNA of the CDR3: TGCAGCGTTGAAGCTGGGGGACTGTCTATGACCTACGAGCAGTACTTC. As protein: CSVEAGGLSMTYEQYF.

V is TRBV14 and J is TRBJ1-2; no clear D. The CDR3 sequence is 15 residues long. Germline V gene lookup returns CDR1 SGHDN and CDR2 FVKESK. V dropped 0 bases and J dropped 2 bases, with 10 bases sitting between them. The chain's CDR3 is CASSQEFGVNYGYTF. The CDR3 DNA reads TGTGCCAGCAGCCAAGAGTTCGGGGTCAACTATGGCTACACCTTC.

The V and J genes are TRBV7-9 and TRBJ1-1; TRBD1 matches at 10 bases. Germline V CDR1 and CDR2: SEHNR, FQNEAQ (reference sequence). The CDR3 sequence is 14 residues long. V lost 5 bases to trimming and J lost 4 bases; unmatched junction nucleotides: 4. The CDR3 loop is CASSIDRGRTEAFF. The CDR3 bases are TGTGCCAGCAGCATAGACAGGGGGCGCACTGAAGCTTTCTTT.

The table lists this clonotype with a few counts. This chain links TRBV2 with TRBJ1-6, with 9 bases that match TRBD1. V lost 4 bases to trimming and J lost 8 bases; unmatched junction nucleotides: 0. CDR3 length: 13 residues. Germline V gene sequence: CDR1 SNHLY, CDR2 FYNNEI. CDR3 nucleotide sequence: TGTGCCAGCAGTGGGGACAGGGATTCACCCCTCCACTTT. Translating gives CASSGDRDSPLHF.

This clonotype was observed at least ten times. This sequence joins TRBV28 and TRBJ1-1, with 7 bases matching TRBD1. CDR3 length: 13 amino acids. Germline V gives CDR1 MDHEN, CDR2 SYDVKM. V was pared by 6 bases and J by 8 bases, with 9 bases of the junction left unmatched. CDR3 protein: CASSLRRTGEAFF. In DNA form, the CDR3 reads TGTGCCAGCAGCTTACGGAGGACAGGCGAAGCTTTCTTT.

The genes are TRBV6-2 or TRBV6-3 and TRBJ1-2; 8 nucleotides align to TRBD1. The length of the CDR3 is 12 residues. V lost 5 bases to trimming and J lost 8 bases; unmatched junction nucleotides: 4. CDR1 is MNHEY, CDR2 SVGEGT, per germline. The CDR3 region is CASSTGGEGYTF. The CDR3 DNA sequence: TGTGCCAGCAGTACAGGGGGGGAGGGCTACACCTTC.

The genes are TRBV3-1 and TRBJ1-1; perhaps TRBD1 as D (6 bases). The CDR3 extends over 17 amino acids. The V gene's germline CDR1 is LGHDT and CDR2 YNNKEL (reference sequence). The V end lost 0 bases, the J end lost 7 bases, and 21 bases lay between the germline ends. As DNA, the CDR3 is TGTGCCAGCAGCCAAGATATCGGCCTAACAGGGTCTGGTGAAGCTTTCTTT. The encoded protein is CASSQDIGLTGSGEAFF.

The chain links TRBV6-2 or TRBV6-3 to TRBJ2-7; 10 bases are a match to TRBD2. The CDR3 extends over 17 amino acids. CDR1 and CDR2 (germline): MNHEY, SVGEGT. V shed 3 bases, J shed 3 bases, and the junction held 11 bases outside the gene matches. The CDR3 DNA follows: TGTGCCAGCAGTTATAAGGGAAGGCCTAGCGGGAGCTACGAGCAGTACTTC. It encodes CASSYKGRPSGSYEQYF.